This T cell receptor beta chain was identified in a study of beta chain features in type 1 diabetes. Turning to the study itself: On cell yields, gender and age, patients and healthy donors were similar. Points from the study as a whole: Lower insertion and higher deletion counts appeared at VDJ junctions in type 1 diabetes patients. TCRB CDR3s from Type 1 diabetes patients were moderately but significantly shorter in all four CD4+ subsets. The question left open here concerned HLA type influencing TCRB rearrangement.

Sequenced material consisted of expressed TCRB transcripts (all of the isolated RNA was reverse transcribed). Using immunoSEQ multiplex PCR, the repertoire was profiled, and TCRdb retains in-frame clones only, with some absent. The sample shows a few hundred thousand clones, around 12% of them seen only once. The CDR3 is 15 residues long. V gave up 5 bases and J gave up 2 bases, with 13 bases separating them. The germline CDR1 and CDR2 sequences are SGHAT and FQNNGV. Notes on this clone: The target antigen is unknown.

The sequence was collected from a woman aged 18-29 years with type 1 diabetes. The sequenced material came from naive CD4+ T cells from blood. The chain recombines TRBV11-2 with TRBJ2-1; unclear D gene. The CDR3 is CASSQLRGAYNEQFF. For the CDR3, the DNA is TGTGCCAGCAGCCAGCTGCGCGGTGCCTACAATGAGCAGTTCTTC.